These 2 T cell receptor beta chains originate from one sample sequenced in a study of T-cell reconstitution after alpha-beta-depleted transplantation in children. This sample's TCRbeta library carried unique molecular identifier barcodes. MiXCR, run by TCRdb on the PCR reads, gives a single entry per CDR3 protein. Here the sample spans some 520,000 distinct CDR3 sequences, about 33% being singletons. Specimen: PBMCs from the stem cell graft donor, collected from the stem cell graft. Receptor source: a human donor who donated a stem cell graft to a child with aplastic anemia.

This clonotype was observed a handful of times. The J gene is TRBJ1-2, the V gene TRBV12-3 or TRBV12-4; D call uncertain. V was pared by 4 bases and J by 8 bases, with 8 bases between. This CDR3 contains 11 residues. The CDR3 region has the DNA TGTGCCAGCAGTTCCCTCGGGGGCTACACCTTC. It yields the protein CASSSLGGYTF.

This clonotype has more than one count but fewer than ten. The chain has TRBV5-6 and TRBJ2-5; the D call may be TRBD1 or TRBD2 (5 bases each). Germline V gene lookup returns CDR1 SGHDT and CDR2 YYEEEE. The CDR3 covers 14 residues. Trimming took off 3 bases at V and 5 bases at J, with 14 bases between the two ends. The DNA for the CDR3 is TGTGCCAGCAGCTACCCAGGGCGCGGGGAGACCCAGTACTTC. It codes for CASSYPGRGETQYF.